This TCR beta chain was sequenced in a study of T cells expressing NK-cell markers. Study results and limitations: The share of CD8+ T cells held by dominant NKG2C+ clonotypes was about 1.0-7.5% in 5 or 6 donors.

About this clonotype: Its antigen is not known.

It was by 5'RACE template switching with UMIs that TCR beta cDNA was made. Following a re-call of the 5' RACE reads, TCRdb has one entry per CDR3 protein and lacks DNA. The sample table sets out 400,000 to 550,000 distinct CDR3 sequences. Looked up from germline, CDR1 is MNHNS and CDR2 is SASEGT. The length of the CDR3 is 15 residues. This clonotype was obtained from a woman between 18 and 75 years old in good health. The chain combines TRBV6-1 with TRBJ2-5; TCRdb designates TRBD1, a call that cannot be tested without DNA. Sequencing was performed on blood T cells: a sorted CD56 or NKG2C T cell subset, CD4+ or CD8+ T cells, or bulk PBMC T cells (not recorded which). The CDR3 sequence: CASSPTGQGDETQYF.